Detailed here is one TCR beta chain. The antigen remains undetermined. CDR3 length equals 13 residues. Germline loops: CDR1 SQVTM, CDR2 ANQGSEA. This sample is drawn from a study of T cells after yellow fever vaccination. 5'RACE template switching produced TCR cDNA carrying a universal primer site and UMIs. TCRdb reprocessed the 5' RACE reads via MiXCR and lists one record per CDR3 protein. The sample gives some 300,000 distinct CDR3 sequences, under 9% of which show up once; approximately 3.5% is in the top ten. Study-wide points: Re-detected after boosting: most primary clones, about 95% of CD4 and roughly 88% of CD8. The CD4 compartment and the CD8 compartment contained a small share of clonotypes in common.

The origin of this receptor is a man younger than 30 who received the YFV17D yellow fever vaccine. The chain carries TRBV29-1 and TRBJ1-6; a weak D match, TRBD1 (6 bases). The source material was CD4+ T cells sorted from PBMCs, sampled 5 days after the yellow fever booster vaccination. The CDR3 DNA is TGCACCCATTCGACAGGTCCCAATTCACCCCTCCACTTT. Protein product: CTHSTGPNSPLHF. The entire variable domain, with the rest obtained from reference TRBV29-1 and TRBJ1-6, is as follows: SAVISQKPSRDICQRGTSLTIQCQVDSQVTMMFWYRQQPGQSLTLIATANQGSEATYESGFVIDKFPISRPNLTFSTLTVSNMSPEDSSIYLCTHSTGPNSPLHFGNGTRLTVT.